Listed below are T cell receptor beta chains from one sample, sequenced in a study of cytomegalovirus exposure and HLA in healthy donors. Using immunoSEQ multiplex PCR, the repertoire was profiled, and TCRdb retains in-frame clones only, with some absent. The sample consists of roughly 250,000 clones, about 86% of them appearing once. Sequencing was carried out using PBMCs. The receptors derive from a woman in her 30s in good health and CMV-seropositive. CDR3s include the opening cysteine and the closing phenylalanine or tryptophan. D genes are given only for firm matches.

j_call	d_call	v_call	cdr3_aa	cdr3_nt
TRBJ1-1	NA	TRBV2	CASRFRDIGRNTEAFF	TGTGCCAGCAGGTTCCGGGACATAGGACGTAACACTGAAGCTTTCTTT
TRBJ2-5	TRBD2	TRBV29-1	CSVRLAGEETQYF	TGCAGCGTCCGACTAGCGGGAGAGGAGACCCAGTACTTC
TRBJ2-1	NA	TRBV11-3	CASSLGLAYNEQFF	TGTGCCAGCAGCTTGGGGCTAGCCTACAATGAGCAGTTCTTC
TRBJ2-7	TRBD1	TRBV5-1	CASSSVTGGPYEQYF	TGCGCCAGCAGCTCCGTGACAGGGGGCCCCTACGAGCAGTACTTC
TRBJ1-2	NA	TRBV5-1	CASSLGQGSSGYGYTF	TGCGCCAGCAGCTTGGGCCAGGGGAGTTCAGGCTATGGCTACACCTTC
TRBJ1-5	NA	TRBV19	CASSMVAGVVSNQPQHF	TGTGCCAGTAGTATGGTCGCGGGGGTCGTAAGCAATCAGCCCCAGCATTTT
TRBJ1-2	NA	TRBV30	CAWRGAGARNYGYTF	TGTGCCTGGAGGGGGGCAGGGGCGCGGAACTATGGCTACACCTTC
TRBJ2-7	TRBD1	TRBV5-1	CASSEDRRPYEQYF	TGCGCCAGCAGCGAGGACAGGCGACCCTACGAGCAGTACTTC
TRBJ2-1	TRBD1	TRBV5-4	CASSLGDRGLISEQFF	TGTGCCAGCAGCTTGGGGGACAGGGGTTTAATTAGTGAGCAGTTCTTC
TRBJ1-5	NA	TRBV19	CASSIWTDGPQHF	TGTGCCAGTAGTATTTGGACAGACGGTCCCCAGCATTTT
TRBJ1-1	NA	TRBV4-1	CASSQGASLNTEAFF	TGCGCCAGCAGCCAAGGGGCTTCGCTAAACACTGAAGCTTTCTTT